This TCR beta chain was identified during a study of STAT3 mutations in large granular lymphocyte leukemia. The overall study: Among longitudinally sequenced T-LGLL patients, roughly half had canonical activating STAT3 mutations detected.

Some clones are missing from TCRdb's copy, which holds only in-frame ones; the method was immunoSEQ multiplex PCR. The sample lists roughly 46,000 clones; about 81% were seen once. Study-level findings and limits: Every T-cell large granular lymphocyte leukemia patient had at least one immunodominant TCR beta clonotype. Persisting codominant clonotypes may have hidden a small pathogenic clone.

Notes on this clone: What it binds is unknown.

This TCR came from a human donor with T large granular lymphocyte leukemia. Some clones in this sample may be carry-over from other donors' samples. The sample taken for sequencing was PBMCs.

In DNA, the CDR3 is TGTGCCACCAGCAGAGATCATCCACAGGGTCAGTACTTC. Amino acid sequence: CATSRDHPQGQYF. This chain connects TRBV15 to TRBJ2-4, with TRBD1 as a possible D gene (6 bases). The CDR3 consists of 13 residues. CDR1 and CDR2 (germline): LNHNV, YYDKDF (reference sequence). With 0 bases removed from V and 12 bases from J, the gap between germline ends came to 12 bases.